This T cell receptor (beta chain) was observed in a study of radiotherapy plus CTLA-4 blockade in lung cancer. For the study at large: Overall, approximately 17% of patients showed an objective response, while 25% to 40% attained disease control.

This CDR3 contains 16 residues. The V gene's germline CDR1 is SGHTA and CDR2 FQGTGA. Unmatched junction bases numbered 8, after V lost 5 bases and J lost 3 bases. Repertoires were generated with immunoSEQ multiplex PCR, while TCRdb's copy carries only in-frame clones and drops some. The sample consists of around 90,000 clones, under 85% of them appearing once. Study results and limitations: Response was reportedly best predicted by early blood T cell clone dynamics, with interferon-beta.

The study gave focal radiation plus ipilimumab CTLA-4 blockade to patients with chemo-refractory metastatic non-small-cell lung cancer. To note about this clone: Its antigen is undetermined.

This specimen was peripheral blood, taken from a patient treated with radiotherapy plus ipilimumab. The genes are TRBV7-3 and TRBJ2-1; 9 bases fit TRBD2. This receptor was obtained from a human donor with non-small cell lung cancer that progressed on radiotherapy plus ipilimumab. For the CDR3, the DNA is TGTGCCAGCAGCCCGGGGGGTAGCGGGGGCTACAATGAGCAGTTCTTC. Translating it yields CASSPGGSGGYNEQFF.